This T cell receptor (beta chain) was captured by sequencing in a study of T cell responses to AZD1222 COVID-19 vaccine listed by TCRdb under 2021. Background on the whole study: AZD1222 recipients whose second dose came at about 4 weeks and those whose second dose came at about 12 weeks were combined into one group, since spike-specific TCR depth and breadth did not differ between the two schedules. TCR sequencing was performed for about 240 trial participants, of whom about 200 were given two doses of AZD1222 and around 25 were given two doses of MenACWY control vaccine. Trial participants were enrolled into age subgroups of 18-55, 56-69 and 70-plus years, which contained roughly 140, 27 and 60 TCR-sequenced participants, respectively.

The CDR3 regions of human TCRbeta chains were analyzed by immunosequencing. Per the original workflow: Repertoire TCRs were matched against a reference library of SARS-CoV-2-specific TCRs generated with the MIRA antigen-specificity platform. Breadth was defined as the fraction of unique TCRs that were SARS-CoV-2-associated, and depth was defined as the fraction of total T cells that were SARS-CoV-2-associated. Using the MIRA data, every spike-specific TCR was mapped to the spike region that the TCR reacted to and assigned to either a CD4 or a CD8 class. Log10-transformed breadth and depth values were compared by one-way ANOVA with Sidak's multiple comparisons tests. TCRdb limited this immuneACCESS table to in-frame rearrangements with V and J called. A share of clones is missing; checked studies link under half to unresolved V genes, and the rest is unexplained. The V and J calls and clone size come from that table; D and trimming were worked out from the DNA. The sample has 150,000 to 200,000 clones on record, 90% of them singletons. The ten biggest clones cover less than 1.6% of the sample.

What the authors observed across the whole study: Because no samples from the day 14 peak response were available, repertoires could be characterized only after the peak T cell response. After two AZD1222 doses, both the breadth and the depth of spike-specific TCRs were significantly higher than at day 0 and than in MenACWY recipients. Only six AZD1222 recipients were SARS-CoV-2 seropositive at baseline, limiting conclusions about previously exposed vaccinees. In the small 56-69-year group, the increase in depth fell short of significance, most likely because of low power. Reportedly, almost half of the unique spike-specific TCRs recognized epitopes lying outside the regions that are mutated in the B.1.351 and B.1.1.7 variants. The vaccine-associated CD4 TCRs covered the entire spike protein, and the dominant responses fell in regions 160-218 and 743-854. Most participants were white British and females outnumbered males, and the authors suggested that clonal diversity may have been underestimated.

The sample's time point label, decoded: baseline before first vaccination. Vaccinee samples came from UK trials COV001 and COV002, including a single-blind randomized controlled phase 2/3 trial of AZD1222 (ChAdOx1 nCoV-19) in healthy adults. Trial participant PBMC samples were collected at day 0 and day 28 after the second dose for TCRbeta chain sequencing. A note on this clone: Its binding antigen is unknown. Qualities for individual bases were not recorded, and no much larger clone is one base off.

The CDR3, from cysteine to phenylalanine, totals 15 residues. The sequence is cut down to CDR3 DNA, 45 bases in frame from base 1. CDR1 and CDR2, looked up from the germline V gene, are SGHTA and FQGTGA. V is shortened by 1 base, J by 10 bases, and the region joining them spans 19 bases. The chain was built from TRBV7-3 and TRBJ1-2, with TRBD1 as a weak D call on 6 bases. Specimen: peripheral blood, collected on day 0 of AZD1222 vaccination. This receptor was identified in an adult in good health. Here is the DNA: TGTGCCAGCAGCTTAAGACAGGCAGACCTATTGTCCTACACCTTC. Translated, this gives CASSLRQADLLSYTF.